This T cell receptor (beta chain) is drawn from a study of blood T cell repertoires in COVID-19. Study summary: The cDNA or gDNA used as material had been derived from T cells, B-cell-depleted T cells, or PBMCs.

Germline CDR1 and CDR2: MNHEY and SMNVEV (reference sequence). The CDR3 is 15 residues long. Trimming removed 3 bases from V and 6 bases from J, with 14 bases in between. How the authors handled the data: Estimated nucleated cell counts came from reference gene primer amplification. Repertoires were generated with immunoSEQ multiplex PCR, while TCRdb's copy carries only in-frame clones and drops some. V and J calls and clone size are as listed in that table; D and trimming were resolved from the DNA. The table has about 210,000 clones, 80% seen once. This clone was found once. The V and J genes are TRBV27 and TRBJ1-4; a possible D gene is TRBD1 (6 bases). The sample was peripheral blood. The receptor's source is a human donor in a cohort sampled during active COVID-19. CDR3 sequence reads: CASSFEGHPDEKLFF. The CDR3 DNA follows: TGTGCCAGCAGTTTTGAGGGACACCCGGATGAAAAACTGTTTTTT.